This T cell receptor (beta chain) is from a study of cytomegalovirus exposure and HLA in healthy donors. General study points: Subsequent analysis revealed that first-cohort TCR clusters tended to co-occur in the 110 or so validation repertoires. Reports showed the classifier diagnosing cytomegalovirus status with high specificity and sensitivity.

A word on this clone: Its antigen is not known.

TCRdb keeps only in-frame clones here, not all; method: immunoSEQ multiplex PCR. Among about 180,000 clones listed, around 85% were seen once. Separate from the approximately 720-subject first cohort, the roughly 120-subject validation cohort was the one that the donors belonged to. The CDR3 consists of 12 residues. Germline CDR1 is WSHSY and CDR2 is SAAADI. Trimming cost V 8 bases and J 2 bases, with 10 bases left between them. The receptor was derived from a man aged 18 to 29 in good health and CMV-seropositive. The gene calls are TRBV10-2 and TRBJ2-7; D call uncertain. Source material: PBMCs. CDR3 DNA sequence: TGCGCCAGCGGCCACCACCCCTACGAGCAGTACTTC. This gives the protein CASGHHPYEQYF.